Given below is one TCR beta chain in context. V was pared by 5 bases and J by 1 base, with 6 bases of the junction left unmatched. This CDR3 has 15 residues. Germline CDR1 is SGHDT and CDR2 is YYEEEE. TCRdb independently ran MiXCR on the RT-PCR reads; one entry per CDR3 protein. The sample records more than 550,000 distinct CDR3 sequences, 13% to 15% being singletons. The TCR originated in a female donor in good health, serving as a healthy control. V gene TRBV5-6 combines with J gene TRBJ2-3, with 8 bases aligning to TRBD2. Sequenced input: memory CD4+ T cells from blood. In nucleotides, the CDR3 is TGTGCCAGCAGGCCACGGGGGGGCGGCACAGATACGCAGTATTTT. Translating it yields CASRPRGGGTDTQYF.